Below are 21 T cell receptor beta chains sequenced from a single sample in a study of T-cell memory formation after mild COVID-19. MiXCR, run by TCRdb on the 5' RACE reads, gives a single entry per CDR3 protein. This table holds 470,000 or so distinct CDR3 sequences, around 20% found once. Sequenced input: PBMCs or a T cell subset sorted from them (not recorded which). Receptors were obtained from an adult woman who had mild COVID-19 (a few samples of this study predate the infection). Cell type and time point are not known.

This clonotype was counted only a few times. The J gene is TRBJ2-5, the V gene TRBV12-3 or TRBV12-4, with D perhaps matching TRBD2 (5 bases). The CDR3 has 12 residues. The ends were cut back, 6 bases at V and 3 bases at J, with 8 bases in the middle. For the CDR3, the DNA is TGTGCCAGCAGCAACGGGGAAGAGACCCAGTACTTC. This gives the protein CASSNGEETQYF.

This clonotype has ten or more counts. The chain recombines TRBV29-1 with TRBJ2-1; D remains unclear. From germline, CDR1 is SQVTM and CDR2 ANQGSEA. CDR3 length: 13 amino acids. V lost 7 bases and J 7 bases, leaving 17 bases between the germline ends. CDR3 nucleotide sequence: TGCAGCGCCAACGTCCATACGCGGAATGAGCAGTTCTTC. This codes for CSANVHTRNEQFF.

This clonotype has just a few counts. This chain links TRBV7-9 with TRBJ2-7; possibly TRBD2 for D (6 bases). Germline V CDR1 and CDR2: SEHNR, FQNEAQ (reference sequence). The CDR3 sequence is 15 residues long. Trimming took 1 base from V and 7 from J, leaving 17 bases between them. The CDR3 DNA sequence: TGTGCCAGCAGCTTAGACGGGGGTGTGGCGTTGGAGCAGTACTTC. It is translated as CASSLDGGVALEQYF.

The table lists this clonotype with a few counts. This rearrangement joins TRBV30 to TRBJ1-2; D call uncertain. From germline, CDR1 is GTSNPN and CDR2 SVGIG (reference sequence). V dropped 3 bases and J dropped 3 bases, with 8 bases sitting between them. The CDR3 length is 12 residues. In nucleotides, the CDR3 is TGTGCCTGGAGAAGGGTCGACTATGGCTACACCTTC. Translated: CAWRRVDYGYTF.

This clonotype has at least ten counts. The gene calls are TRBV20-1 and TRBJ1-5, with D unresolved. The CDR3 is 12 amino acids. Germline CDR1 reads DFQATT; CDR2 reads SNEGSKA (reference sequence). Trimming removed 0 bases from V and 10 bases from J, with 10 bases in between. CDR3 amino acids: CSARDGQSPQHF. The CDR3 DNA reads as TGCAGTGCTAGAGATGGGCAGAGTCCCCAGCATTTT.

This clonotype was counted only a few times. This sequence joins TRBV25-1 and TRBJ2-5, with D possibly TRBD2 on 5 matching bases. Trimming took off 2 bases at V and 5 bases at J, with 18 bases between the two ends. The CDR3 loop spans 16 amino acids. The germline V gene encodes CDR1 MGHDK and CDR2 SYGVNS. CDR3 sequence (DNA): TGTGCCAGCAGTGAAGAAGGGAGACAAGGGTGGGAGACCCAGTACTTC. Residues: CASSEEGRQGWETQYF.

In the case of this clonotype: Just one base apart from a much larger clone, this may be a read error. The DNA of the CDR3 is TGTGCCAGCGGCACGGGACACTTGAACACTGAAGCTTTCTTT. Protein sequence: CASGTGHLNTEAFF. The chain recombines TRBV2 with TRBJ1-1; possibly TRBD1 for D (6 bases). This CDR3 region has 14 residues. Trimming removed 8 bases from V and 0 bases from J, with 13 bases in between. Germline assignment: CDR1 SNHLY and CDR2 FYNNEI.

The chain joins TRBV20-1 to TRBJ1-5; D possibly corresponds to TRBD1 (6 bases). Trimming pared 5 bases from V and 7 bases from J, leaving 18 bases between. The CDR3 extends over 14 amino acids. Germline CDR1 and CDR2: DFQATT and SNEGSKA (reference sequence). The CDR3 coding sequence is TGCAGTGCTGCCCATATGAGGGGGTTCCAGCCCCAGCATTTT. Translation: CSAAHMRGFQPQHF.

The chain employs TRBV7-9 and TRBJ2-7; D gene uncertain. The CDR3 length is 14 residues. Germline lookup yields CDR1 SEHNR and CDR2 FQNEAQ (reference sequence). V gave up 1 base and J gave up 4 bases, with 11 bases separating them. CDR3 protein: CASSLEPDRYEQYF. CDR3 nucleotides: TGTGCCAGCAGCTTAGAACCCGATCGTTACGAGCAGTACTTC.

In this sample, this clonotype turned up a few times. The rearrangement joins TRBV7-2 to TRBJ2-5; 7 positions agree with TRBD2. CDR1 SGHTA and CDR2 FQGNSA come from the germline V gene. The CDR3 runs to 15 residues. V dropped 5 bases and J dropped 7; count of bases not matched to a gene: 13. This chain's CDR3 is CASSPTHERGWTQYF. In DNA form, the CDR3 reads TGTGCCAGCAGCCCCACGCATGAGCGGGGATGGACCCAGTACTTC.

The V call is TRBV6-2 or TRBV6-3, the J call TRBJ2-7, with TRBD2 identical over 11 bases. The length of the CDR3 is 15 residues. The V gene's germline CDR1 is MNHEY and CDR2 SVGEGT. V lost 7 bases, J lost 3 bases, and 8 bases stayed unmatched. DNA of the CDR3: TGTGCCAGCAACAACGGACTAGCGGGCTTCTACGAGCAGTACTTC. The encoded protein is CASNNGLAGFYEQYF.

There are a few counts of this clonotype. This chain links TRBV5-5 with TRBJ1-1; 9 nucleotides match TRBD1. Germline CDR1 SGHKS, CDR2 YYEKEE (reference sequence). The CDR3 consists of 14 residues. The V and J ends lost 5 bases and 4 bases, in that order; junction bases with no gene match: 6. The CDR3 is CASSHGQGTTEAFF. The CDR3 DNA reads as TGTGCCAGCAGTCATGGACAGGGGACCACTGAAGCTTTCTTT.

J is TRBJ2-2 and V is TRBV2, with 8 bases lining up with TRBD1. Germline CDR1 reads SNHLY; CDR2 reads FYNNEI. With 8 bases clipped from V and 2 bases from J, the junction kept 4 bases outside the gene matches. This CDR3 is 14 amino acids long. This chain's CDR3 is CASAGTGNTGELFF. CDR3 nucleotides: TGTGCCAGCGCCGGGACAGGTAACACCGGGGAGCTGTTTTTT.

A few counts support this clonotype. The genes are TRBV6-2 or TRBV6-3 and TRBJ2-3; TRBD2 aligns across 9 bases. The V and J ends lost 0 bases and 5 bases, in that order; junction bases with no gene match: 9. Per germline, CDR1 MNHEY and CDR2 SVGEGT. This CDR3 spans 17 amino acids. CDR3 coding DNA: TGTGCCAGCAGTTACTCGTCCGGGGTAGCGGGAGAAGATACGCAGTATTTT. As protein: CASSYSSGVAGEDTQYF.

This clonotype was observed a handful of times. The chain has TRBV19 and TRBJ1-1; 9 bases line up with TRBD1. Germline CDR1 reads LNHDA; CDR2 reads SQIVND (reference sequence). The J segment lost 8 bases and the V segment lost 2 bases, leaving 9 bases of the junction unmatched. This CDR3 has 15 residues. CDR3: CASSIRGQGIAEAFF. DNA of the CDR3: TGTGCCAGTAGTATAAGGGGACAGGGTATCGCGGAAGCTTTCTTT.

Many counts were recorded for this clonotype. The gene calls are TRBV20-1 and TRBJ2-7, with a possible D match to TRBD2 (6 bases). Deletions cut 5 bases from V and 4 bases from J, with 21 bases between. The length of the CDR3 is 15 residues. Germline values: CDR1 DFQATT, CDR2 SNEGSKA (reference sequence). CDR3 coding DNA: TGCAGTGCTCACTACTTGCGGGAAACCGGGTACGAGCAGTACTTC. It yields the protein CSAHYLRETGYEQYF.

This clonotype showed up just a few times. V and J are TRBV4-2 and TRBJ1-1; perhaps TRBD1 as D (6 bases). Germline values: CDR1 LGHNA, CDR2 YNFKEQ. Trimming left V 5 bases short and J 3 bases short, with 13 bases between. The length of the CDR3 is 14 residues. The CDR3: CASSMNRADTEAFF. DNA for the CDR3: TGTGCCAGCAGCATGAACAGGGCGGACACTGAAGCTTTCTTT.

The chain is built from TRBV7-8 and TRBJ2-5, with 12 bases aligning to TRBD2. Per germline, CDR1 SGHVS and CDR2 FQNEAQ. Losses at the gene ends were 5 bases for V and 6 bases for J; bases not matched to a gene: 7. The CDR3 runs to 15 residues. The CDR3 region has the DNA TGTGCCAGCAGCCGCCGGACTAGCGGGGAAAAGACCCAGTACTTC. Encoded protein: CASSRRTSGEKTQYF.

A few counts support this clonotype. The genes are TRBV29-1 and TRBJ2-7; D might be TRBD2 (6 bases). The CDR3 is 14 amino acids. The V end lost 1 base, the J end lost 0 bases, and 10 bases lay between the germline ends. Germline V CDR1 and CDR2: SQVTM, ANQGSEA. The CDR3 DNA reads as TGCAGCGTTGAAGTGGCGGGGAGCTCCTACGAGCAGTACTTC. Translation: CSVEVAGSSYEQYF.

The rearrangement uses TRBV4-2 and TRBJ2-7; 7 bases are shared with TRBD1. J lost 2 bases, V lost 4 bases, and 8 bases had no gene match. The germline V gene encodes CDR1 LGHNA and CDR2 YNFKEQ. This CDR3 has 15 residues. The CDR3 bases are TGTGCCAGCAGCCCAACCGGGACAGCCACCTACGAGCAGTACTTC. Protein sequence: CASSPTGTATYEQYF.

This clonotype occurred a few times. V is TRBV7-2 and J is TRBJ2-1; D may match TRBD1 or TRBD2 (7 bases each). Germline loops: CDR1 SGHTA, CDR2 FQGNSA. The CDR3 length is 15 residues. The V gene lost 7 bases and the J gene lost 4 bases, with 17 bases spanning the gap. The CDR3 spells CASKKTGRGYNEQFF. CDR3 bases: TGTGCCAGCAAGAAGACAGGGAGGGGATACAATGAGCAGTTCTTC.